The sample holds a few counts of the clone carrying this T cell receptor beta chain. Its cognate antigen is unknown. Caucasian, healthy and from Russia, the donors were aged between 6 and 90. This sample is drawn from a study of blood T cells in healthy people across ages. Study background: About one barcoded TCR beta cDNA was captured per two T cells. Study-wide points: The lack of PBMC sorting stopped any conclusive naive versus antigen-experienced comparison. Measured against age, TCR beta diversity per million T cells decreased in a roughly linear manner.

Germline CDR1 reads SGHTA; CDR2 reads FQGNSA. V gave up 8 bases and J gave up 5 bases; unmatched junction bases: 8. The CDR3 is 14 residues long. A sample-barcoded 5' primer and a J-beta primer mix were used in a second PCR of roughly 6 to 11 cycles. TCRdb redid the calling of the 5' RACE reads with MiXCR, one entry per CDR3 protein. The data contain hundreds of thousands of distinct CDR3 sequences, roughly 50% of them singletons. The rearrangement joins TRBV7-2 to TRBJ2-7; TRBD1 matches at 11 bases. Sequences were obtained from blood. This clonotype was sampled from a man younger than 40 in good health. Here the CDR3 reads CASGGTGGVNEQYF. The DNA of the CDR3 is TGTGCCAGCGGAGGGACAGGGGGTGTCAACGAGCAGTACTTC.